A selection of T cell receptor beta chains follows, all from one sample in a study of OX40 agonist ivuxolimab in advanced cancers. Sequencing used immunoSEQ multiplex PCR; TCRdb keeps in-frame clones, though not all of them. The data hold 70,000 or so clones, with roughly nine tenths observed a single time. The source was CD4+ or CD8+ T cells sorted from blood, collected in a trial of the OX40 agonist ivuxolimab. These receptors were obtained from an adult with an advanced solid tumor such as melanoma, head and neck, liver or kidney cancer. Each CDR3 is given with its conserved first and last residue. Each record gives: V gene, J gene, D gene, clone size, CDR3 length, CDR3 DNA, CDR3 protein. D genes are given only for firm matches. The size entry is marked missing in some rows and otherwise reads once, few, many or a size class.

TRBV28	TRBJ2-2	TRBD2	.	17	TGTGCCAGCAGTTTAAGGCGGGAGCCTGGGAACACCGGGGAGCTGTTTTTT	CASSLRREPGNTGELFF
TRBV29-1	TRBJ2-2	.	.	14	TGCAGCACTGGCCCGGGCGAGGGCACCGGGGAGCTGTTTTTT	CSTGPGEGTGELFF
TRBV27	TRBJ1-2	.	.	15	TGTGCCAGCAGCATGGGGCAGGGGACCTACTATGGCTACACCTTC	CASSMGQGTYYGYTF
TRBV13	TRBJ2-2	TRBD1	.	22	TGTGCCAGCAGCTGGACGCTAAGCCCAAACGAAATCGGGACAGGGGAAACCGGGGAGCTGTTTTTT	CASSWTLSPNEIGTGETGELFF
TRBV7-3	TRBJ1-4	.	.	11	TGTGCCAGCAGCAGAGATGAAAAACTGTTTTTT	CASSRDEKLFF
TRBV5-1	TRBJ1-6	.	.	16	TGCGCCAGCAGCACCTCTTTAGTAGAGAGAGGTTCACCCCTCCACTTT	CASSTSLVERGSPLHF
TRBV7-9	TRBJ2-7	TRBD1	.	14	TGTGCCAGCAGCCAACCGGGACAGGGCTACGAGCAGTACTTC	CASSQPGQGYEQYF
TRBV9	TRBJ2-7	.	.	15	TGTGCCAGCAGCCCCGCCGGGGGAGGGGGCCACGAGCAGTACTTC	CASSPAGGGGHEQYF
TRBV9	TRBJ2-2	.	.	15	TGTGCCAGCAGCGTATTGCCAGGACCCACCGGGGAGCTGTTTTTT	CASSVLPGPTGELFF
TRBV5-6	TRBJ2-5	TRBD2	.	16	TGTGCCAGCAGCTTACAACTAGCGGGAGGGCAAGAGACCCAGTACTTC	CASSLQLAGGQETQYF
TRBV11-2	TRBJ2-1	.	once	18	TGTGCCAGCAGCTTAGACCAAGGGCCAGGGGACGCCTACAATGAGCAGTTCTTC	CASSLDQGPGDAYNEQFF
TRBV7-2	TRBJ2-2	.	.	17	TGTGCCAGCAGCTGGCCGGAAGGGGGAGCGAACACCGGGGAGCTGTTTTTT	CASSWPEGGANTGELFF
TRBV10-3	TRBJ2-7	.	once	16	TGTGCCATCAGTGAGTCGACGGGAGCGGTTCCCTACGAGCAGTACTTC	CAISESTGAVPYEQYF
TRBV5-4	TRBJ2-3	TRBD2	.	20	TGTGCCAGCAGCTTAGACGCCGGGGCGGGAGGGCCCTTACTCACAGATACGCAGTATTTT	CASSLDAGAGGPLLTDTQYF
TRBV9	TRBJ2-1	.	.	12	TGTGCCAGCAGCGTTTCCCGAGGGGAGCAGTTCTTC	CASSVSRGEQFF
TRBV28	TRBJ1-5	.	.	14	TGTGCCAGCAGTTTAGGGGTGGGGTATCAGCCCCAGCATTTT	CASSLGVGYQPQHF
TRBV6-6	TRBJ2-2	TRBD1	once	13	TGTGCCAGCGAGCTCGCAGGGGGCGGGGAGCTGTTTTTT	CASELAGGGELFF
TRBV25-1	TRBJ2-2	TRBD1	.	16	TGTGCCAGCAGTGCGAACAGGGGGCTGAGCACCGGGGAGCTGTTTTTT	CASSANRGLSTGELFF
TRBV7-8	TRBJ1-5	TRBD1	once	15	TGTGCCAGCAGCTTTACAGGGGGTAGCGATCAGCCCCAGCATTTT	CASSFTGGSDQPQHF
TRBV5-1	TRBJ2-7	.	hyperexpanded	15	TGCGCCAGCAGCTCGAGTATGGGGCAGGGCTACGAGCAGTACTTC	CASSSSMGQGYEQYF
TRBV13	TRBJ2-5	.	.	16	TGTGCCAGCAGCTCACTAGCCAGGGGAGTTCAAGAGACCCAGTACTTC	CASSSLARGVQETQYF
TRBV13	TRBJ1-1	.	.	12	TGTGCCAGCAGCCAGATGAACACTGAAGCTTTCTTT	CASSQMNTEAFF
TRBV7-9	TRBJ2-1	.	many	12	TGTGCCAGCAGCACCACCTACAATGAGCAGTTCTTC	CASSTTYNEQFF
TRBV27	TRBJ2-7	.	.	13	TGTGCCAGCGCCTTTCAGGGTTACCACGAGCAGTACTTC	CASAFQGYHEQYF
TRBV6-5	TRBJ2-7	TRBD2	.	13	TGTGCCAGCAGCCCTAGCGGCTCCTACGAGCAGTACTTC	CASSPSGSYEQYF
TRBV28	TRBJ1-5	.	.	12	TGTGCCAGCAGCAGGGGCAATCAGCCCCAGCATTTT	CASSRGNQPQHF
TRBV7-8	TRBJ2-2	TRBD2	.	14	TGTGCCAGCAGCCGCCGACTAGCGGGAGAGGAGCTGTTTTTT	CASSRRLAGEELFF
TRBV7-3	TRBJ2-5	.	.	13	TGTGCCAGCAGCTTAGGGGTGCAAGAGACCCAGTACTTC	CASSLGVQETQYF
TRBV4-1	TRBJ2-2	TRBD1	.	15	TGCGCCAGCAGCCTGAAGGGGGCGAACAGCGGGGAGCTGTTTTTT	CASSLKGANSGELFF
TRBV9	TRBJ2-5	TRBD1	.	14	TGTGCCAGCAGCGTCACAGGGGAACAAGAGACCCAGTACTTC	CASSVTGEQETQYF
TRBV5-6	TRBJ2-2	TRBD2	.	15	TGTGCCAGCAGATTAGGACTAGCCTGGACCGGGGAGCTGTTTTTT	CASRLGLAWTGELFF
TRBV11-2	TRBJ2-3	TRBD2	.	15	TGTGCCAGCAGCCTAGCGGGAGAAAGCACAGATACGCAGTATTTT	CASSLAGESTDTQYF
TRBV11-2	TRBJ2-3	.	.	13	TGTGCCAGCAGTCTGTGGAGCACAGATACGCAGTATTTT	CASSLWSTDTQYF
TRBV30	TRBJ2-7	.	.	13	TGTGCCTGGAGTGCCGGAATTATTTCCGAGCAGTACTTC	CAWSAGIISEQYF
TRBV23-1	TRBJ1-5	TRBD1	.	17	TGCGCCAGCAGTCAAGGGACAGGGGCCTATAGCAATCAGCCCCAGCATTTT	CASSQGTGAYSNQPQHF
TRBV4-3	TRBJ2-2	TRBD1	.	15	TGCGCCAGCAGCAGTTGGACAGGGAACACCGGGGAGCTGTTTTTT	CASSSWTGNTGELFF
TRBV4-3	TRBJ1-1	.	.	14	TGCGCCAGCAGCCGGGACCGGGACTACACTGAAGCTTTCTTT	CASSRDRDYTEAFF
TRBV6-5	TRBJ2-7	TRBD2	.	15	TGTGCCAGCAGTTACGGACTAGCGGGATTGTACGAGCAGTACTTC	CASSYGLAGLYEQYF
TRBV6-5	TRBJ2-7	.	.	11	TGTGCCAGCAACCCGGGATACGAGCAGTACTTC	CASNPGYEQYF
TRBV7-9	TRBJ2-7	TRBD2	.	13	TGTGCCAGCACCGGACTAGCGGGATACGAGCAGTACTTC	CASTGLAGYEQYF
TRBV28	TRBJ2-7	.	few	13	TGTGCCAGCAGTTTAGCGGGAAGCTACGAGCAGTACTTC	CASSLAGSYEQYF
TRBV7-6	TRBJ2-1	.	.	17	TGTGCCAGCAGCTTAGCTCTGCAGGGATACACCTACAATGAGCAGTTCTTC	CASSLALQGYTYNEQFF
TRBV11-2	TRBJ2-5	TRBD2	.	17	TGTGCCAGCAGCTTAGAAACGGGGCGGGAGGGCCAAGAGACCCAGTACTTC	CASSLETGREGQETQYF
TRBV4-2	TRBJ2-1	.	.	13	TGTGCCAGCAGCCACTTAAGGCTTCAGGAGCAGTTCTTC	CASSHLRLQEQFF
TRBV7-9	TRBJ2-7	.	.	12	TGTGCCAGCAGCTTAAACAACTACGAGCAGTACTTC	CASSLNNYEQYF
TRBV14	TRBJ2-1	TRBD2	.	17	TGTGCCAGCAGCCAAGATAGAGGGACTAGGGGTACCTATGAGCAGTTCTTC	CASSQDRGTRGTYEQFF
TRBV7-9	TRBJ2-5	TRBD2	.	16	TGTGCCAGCAGCTCCCTGGGACTAGCGGGAGAAGAGACCCAGTACTTC	CASSSLGLAGEETQYF
TRBV6-4	TRBJ2-1	TRBD1	.	14	TGTGCCAGCTCCGCAGAGGGCAGGGGGCATGAGCAGTTCTTC	CASSAEGRGHEQFF